This TCR beta chain was sequenced during a study of T cell repertoires in cytomegalovirus infection. MiXCR, run by TCRdb on the reads, gives a single entry per CDR3 protein. In the table there are hundreds of thousands of distinct CDR3 sequences, about a sixth of which are singletons. V was clipped by 4 bases and J by 7 bases, with 8 bases between them. This CDR3 contains 12 residues. Germline loops: CDR1 KGHDR, CDR2 SFDVKD. This TCR derives from a human donor in good health (CMV status not recorded). Some clones in this sample may be carry-over from other donors' samples. Sequencing was carried out using PBMCs. This chain joins TRBV24-1 and TRBJ2-3; D gene ambiguous. CDR3 DNA: TGTGCCACCAGTGAGTACACCCATACGCAGTATTTT. Its translation: CATSEYTHTQYF.